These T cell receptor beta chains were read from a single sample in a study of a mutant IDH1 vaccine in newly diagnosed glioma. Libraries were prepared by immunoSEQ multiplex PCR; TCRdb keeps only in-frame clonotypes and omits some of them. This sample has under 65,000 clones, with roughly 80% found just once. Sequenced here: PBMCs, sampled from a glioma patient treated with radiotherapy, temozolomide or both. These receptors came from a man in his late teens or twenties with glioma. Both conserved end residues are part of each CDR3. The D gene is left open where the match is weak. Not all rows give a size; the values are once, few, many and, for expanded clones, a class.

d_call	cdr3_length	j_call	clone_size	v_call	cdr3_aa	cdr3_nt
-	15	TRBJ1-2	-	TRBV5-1	CASSRRGTGDYGYTF	TGCGCCAGCAGCCGACGGGGAACGGGGGACTATGGCTACACCTTC
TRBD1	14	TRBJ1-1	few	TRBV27	CASSLMGQAGEAFF	TGTGCCAGCAGTTTAATGGGACAGGCGGGTGAAGCTTTCTTT
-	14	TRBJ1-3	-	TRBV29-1	CSVEDSAPGNTIYF	TGCAGCGTTGAAGATTCAGCGCCTGGAAACACCATATATTTT
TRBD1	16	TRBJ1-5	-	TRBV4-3	CASSQDRVWGNQPQHF	TGCGCCAGCAGCCAGGACAGGGTTTGGGGCAATCAGCCCCAGCATTTT
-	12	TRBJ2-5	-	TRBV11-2	CASSHAAETQYF	TGTGCCAGCAGCCACGCAGCCGAGACCCAGTACTTC
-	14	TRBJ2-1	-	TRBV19	CASSRSVTYNEQFF	TGTGCCAGTAGTAGGAGCGTCACCTACAATGAGCAGTTCTTC
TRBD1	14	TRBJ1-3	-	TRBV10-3	CAISGTGVRNTIYF	TGTGCCATCAGTGGGACAGGGGTAAGAAACACCATATATTTT
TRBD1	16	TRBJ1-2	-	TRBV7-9	CASSSSLQGVNYGYTF	TGTGCCAGCAGCTCAAGCCTACAGGGGGTGAATTATGGCTACACCTTC
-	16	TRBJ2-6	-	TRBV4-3	CASSQGRRSGANVLTF	TGCGCCAGCAGCCAAGGGCGTCGCTCTGGGGCCAACGTCCTGACTTTC
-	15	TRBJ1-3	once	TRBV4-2	CASSLDASSGNTIYF	TGTGCCAGCAGCCTGGATGCCAGCTCTGGAAACACCATATATTTT
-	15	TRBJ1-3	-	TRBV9	CASSVTPSPGNTIYF	TGTGCCAGCAGCGTAACCCCCAGCCCTGGAAACACCATATATTTT
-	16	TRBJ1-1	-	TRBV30	CAWSVHWGQGSSEAFF	TGTGCCTGGAGTGTTCACTGGGGGCAAGGTTCCTCTGAAGCTTTCTTT
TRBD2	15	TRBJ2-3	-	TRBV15	CATSRGGAGVDTQYF	TGTGCCACCAGCAGAGGGGGAGCGGGAGTAGATACGCAGTATTTT
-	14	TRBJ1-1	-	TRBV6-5	CASSYSGRNTEAFF	TGTGCCAGCAGTTACTCCGGCAGGAACACTGAAGCTTTCTTT
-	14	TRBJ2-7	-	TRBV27	CASSLGGTFNEQYF	TGTGCCAGCAGTTTAGGGGGCACCTTCAACGAGCAGTACTTC
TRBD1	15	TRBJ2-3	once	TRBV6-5	CASSYYRGRLDTQYF	TGTGCCAGCAGTTACTACAGGGGGCGCTTAGATACGCAGTATTTT
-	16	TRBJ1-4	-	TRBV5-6	CASSFRGILANEKLFF	TGTGCCAGCAGCTTCAGGGGTATACTTGCTAATGAAAAACTGTTTTTT
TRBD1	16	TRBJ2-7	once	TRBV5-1	CASSWHRQGGTYEQYF	TGCGCCAGCAGCTGGCATCGACAGGGGGGTACCTACGAGCAGTACTTC
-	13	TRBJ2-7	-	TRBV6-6	CASSYPPKYEQYF	TGTGCCAGCAGTTACCCCCCGAAGTACGAGCAGTACTTC
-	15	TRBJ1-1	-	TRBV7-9	CASSLDGSPNTEAFF	TGTGCCAGCAGCTTAGATGGAAGCCCGAACACTGAAGCTTTCTTT
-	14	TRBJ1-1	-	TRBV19	CASSLGIGDTEAFF	TGTGCCAGTAGTCTCGGGATCGGGGACACTGAAGCTTTCTTT
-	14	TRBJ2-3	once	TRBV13	CASSLAGRADTQYF	TGTGCCAGCAGCTTAGCGGGACGGGCAGATACGCAGTATTTT
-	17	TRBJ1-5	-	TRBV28	CASSSPGSRGANQPQHF	TGTGCCAGCAGTTCCCCGGGAAGTCGGGGGGCCAATCAGCCCCAGCATTTT
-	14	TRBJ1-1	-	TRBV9	CASSPIALNTEAFF	TGTGCCAGCAGCCCGATAGCTTTGAACACTGAAGCTTTCTTT
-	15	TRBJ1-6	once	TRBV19	CASSIGTVHYSPLHF	TGTGCCAGTAGTATAGGGACAGTACATTATTCACCCCTCCACTTT
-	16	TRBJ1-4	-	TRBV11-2	CASSTTGKGGNEKLFF	TGTGCCAGCAGCACGACGGGAAAGGGCGGCAATGAAAAACTGTTTTTT
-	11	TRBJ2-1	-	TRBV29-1	CSVLRANEQFF	TGCAGCGTTCTCCGGGCCAATGAGCAGTTCTTC
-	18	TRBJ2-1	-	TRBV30	CAWSQEVGTPKRVNEQFF	TGTGCCTGGAGCCAAGAAGTCGGGACACCGAAAAGGGTGAATGAGCAGTTCTTC
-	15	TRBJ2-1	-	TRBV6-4	CASSDSSGSYNEQFF	TGTGCCAGCAGTGACTCGTCCGGTTCCTACAATGAGCAGTTCTTC
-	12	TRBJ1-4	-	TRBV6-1	CASSEVGQKLFF	TGTGCCAGCAGTGAAGTCGGGCAAAAACTGTTTTTT
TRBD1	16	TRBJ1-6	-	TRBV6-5	CASSSQGTGKSEALHF	TGTGCCAGCAGTTCGCAAGGGACAGGGAAAAGCGAGGCCCTCCACTTT
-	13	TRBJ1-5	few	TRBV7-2	CASSLDSNQPQHF	TGTGCCAGCAGCTTGGACAGTAATCAGCCCCAGCATTTT
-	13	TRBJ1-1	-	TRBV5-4	CASSFEPNTEAFF	TGTGCCAGCAGCTTCGAACCTAACACTGAAGCTTTCTTT
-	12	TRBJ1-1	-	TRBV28	CASSLRGPEAFF	TGTGCCAGCAGTTTACGGGGACCTGAAGCTTTCTTT
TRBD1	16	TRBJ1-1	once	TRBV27	CASSLSGQGAWTEAFF	TGTGCCAGCAGTTTATCGGGGCAGGGGGCTTGGACTGAAGCTTTCTTT
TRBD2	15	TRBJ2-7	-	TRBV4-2	CASSQESGGSYEQYF	TGTGCCAGCAGCCAAGAATCCGGGGGGTCCTACGAGCAGTACTTC
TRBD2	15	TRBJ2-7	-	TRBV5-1	CASSIGLAGPYEQYF	TGCGCCAGCAGCATCGGACTAGCGGGCCCCTACGAGCAGTACTTC
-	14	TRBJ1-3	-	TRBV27	CASSTGRPGNTIYF	TGTGCCAGCAGTACGGGACGGCCTGGAAACACCATATATTTT
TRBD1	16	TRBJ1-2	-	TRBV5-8	CASSGGTGGSNYGYTF	TGTGCCAGCAGCGGGGGGACAGGGGGCTCCAACTATGGCTACACCTTC
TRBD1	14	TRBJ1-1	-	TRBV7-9	CASSFRQGGTEAFF	TGTGCCAGCAGCTTCCGACAGGGGGGCACTGAAGCTTTCTTT
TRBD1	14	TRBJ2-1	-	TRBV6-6	CASRTGGGNNEQFF	TGTGCCAGCAGGACAGGGGGCGGGAACAATGAGCAGTTCTTC
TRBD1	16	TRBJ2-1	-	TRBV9	CASSVVGTGGISEQFF	TGTGCCAGCAGCGTAGTAGGGACAGGGGGAATCAGTGAGCAGTTCTTC
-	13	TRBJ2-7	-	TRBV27	CASSGGGLYEQYF	TGTGCCAGCAGTGGAGGGGGGCTATACGAGCAGTACTTC
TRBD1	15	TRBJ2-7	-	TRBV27	CASSFYRGPAYEQYF	TGTGCCAGCAGTTTTTACAGGGGACCAGCCTACGAGCAGTACTTC
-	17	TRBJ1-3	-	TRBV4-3	CASSQGVGALSGNTIYF	TGCGCCAGCAGCCAAGGGGTTGGGGCCCTCTCTGGAAACACCATATATTTT
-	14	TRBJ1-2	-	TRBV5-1	CASSSPLSGYGYTF	TGCGCCAGCAGCTCCCCTCTGTCCGGCTATGGCTACACCTTC
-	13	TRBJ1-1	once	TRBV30	CAWSVPSNTEAFF	TGTGCCTGGAGTGTACCCAGTAACACTGAAGCTTTCTTT
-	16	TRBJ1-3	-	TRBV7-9	CASSLGSGEAGNTIYF	TGTGCCAGCAGCTTAGGATCCGGCGAGGCTGGAAACACCATATATTTT
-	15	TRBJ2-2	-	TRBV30	CAWSVGPGGIGELFF	TGTGCCTGGAGTGTGGGTCCAGGAGGAATCGGGGAGCTGTTTTTT
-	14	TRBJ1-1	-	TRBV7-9	CASSFAGGVTEAFF	TGTGCCAGCAGCTTTGCCGGGGGGGTCACTGAAGCTTTCTTT
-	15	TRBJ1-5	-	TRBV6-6	CASSYLRDGGQPQHF	TGTGCCAGCAGTTACCTCAGGGACGGGGGACAGCCCCAGCATTTT
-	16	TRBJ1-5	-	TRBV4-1	CASSQDGTGSNQPQHF	TGCGCCAGCAGCCAAGATGGGACGGGCAGCAATCAGCCCCAGCATTTT
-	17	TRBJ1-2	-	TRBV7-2	CASSFLRVSIMAYGYTF	TGTGCCAGCAGCTTTCTCAGGGTCTCCATAATGGCCTATGGCTACACCTTC
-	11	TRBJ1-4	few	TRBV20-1	CSAPSNEKLFF	TGCAGTGCTCCTTCCAATGAAAAACTGTTTTTT
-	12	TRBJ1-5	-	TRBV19	CASSPAGQPQHF	TGTGCCAGTAGTCCCGCCGGTCAGCCCCAGCATTTT
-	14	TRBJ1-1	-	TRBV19	CASSKGEENTEAFF	TGTGCCAGCTCCAAAGGGGAGGAGAACACTGAAGCTTTCTTT
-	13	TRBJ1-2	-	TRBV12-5	CASGHSTVYGYTF	TGTGCTAGTGGTCACAGCACTGTCTATGGCTACACCTTC